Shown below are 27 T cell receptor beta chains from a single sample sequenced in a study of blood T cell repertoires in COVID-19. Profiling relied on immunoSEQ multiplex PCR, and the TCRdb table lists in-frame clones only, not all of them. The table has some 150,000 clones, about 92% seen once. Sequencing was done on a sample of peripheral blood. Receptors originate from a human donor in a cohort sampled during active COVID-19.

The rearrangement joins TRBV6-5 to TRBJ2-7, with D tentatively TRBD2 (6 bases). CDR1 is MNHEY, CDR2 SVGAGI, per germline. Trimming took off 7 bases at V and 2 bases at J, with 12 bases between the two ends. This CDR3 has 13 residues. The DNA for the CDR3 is TGTGCCAGCACTAGACTAGAGACCTACGAGCAGTACTTC. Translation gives CASTRLETYEQYF.

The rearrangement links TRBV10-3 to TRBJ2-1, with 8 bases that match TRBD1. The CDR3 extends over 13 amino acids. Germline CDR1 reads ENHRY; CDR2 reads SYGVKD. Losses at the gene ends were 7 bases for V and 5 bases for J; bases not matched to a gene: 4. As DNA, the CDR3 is TGTGCCATCACCGGACAGGGCAACAATGAGCAGTTCTTC. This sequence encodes CAITGQGNNEQFF.

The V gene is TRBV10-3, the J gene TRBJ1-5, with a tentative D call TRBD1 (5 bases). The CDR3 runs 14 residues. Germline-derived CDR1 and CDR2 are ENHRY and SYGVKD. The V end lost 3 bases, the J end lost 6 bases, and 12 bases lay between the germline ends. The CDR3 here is CAISDVREGQPQHF. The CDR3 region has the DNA TGTGCCATCAGTGACGTCAGGGAAGGTCAGCCCCAGCATTTT.

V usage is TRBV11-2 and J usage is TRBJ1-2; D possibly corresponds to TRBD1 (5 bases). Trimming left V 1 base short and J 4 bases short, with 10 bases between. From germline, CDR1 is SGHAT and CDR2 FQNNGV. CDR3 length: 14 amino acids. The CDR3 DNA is TGTGCCAGCAGCTTAGGGGGCAGGGCCTATGGCTACACCTTC. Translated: CASSLGGRAYGYTF.

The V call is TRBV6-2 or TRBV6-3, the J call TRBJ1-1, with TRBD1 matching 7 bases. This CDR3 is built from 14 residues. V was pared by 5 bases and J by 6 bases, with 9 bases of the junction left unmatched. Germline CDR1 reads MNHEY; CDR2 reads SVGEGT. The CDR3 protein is CASSTDREFSEAFF. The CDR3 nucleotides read TGTGCCAGCAGTACCGACAGGGAATTTTCTGAAGCTTTCTTT.

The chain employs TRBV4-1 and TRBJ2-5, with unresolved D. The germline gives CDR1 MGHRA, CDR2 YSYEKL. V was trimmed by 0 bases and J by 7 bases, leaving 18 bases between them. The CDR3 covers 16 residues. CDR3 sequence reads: CASSQETSPVSGTQYF. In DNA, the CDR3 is TGCGCCAGCAGCCAAGAAACTTCCCCGGTTAGTGGGACCCAGTACTTC.

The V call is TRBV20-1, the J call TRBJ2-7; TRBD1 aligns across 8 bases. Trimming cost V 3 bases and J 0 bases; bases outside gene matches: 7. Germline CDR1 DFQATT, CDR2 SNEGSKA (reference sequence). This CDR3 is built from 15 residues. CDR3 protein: CSASARQGISYEQYF. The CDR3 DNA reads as TGCAGTGCTAGTGCCAGACAGGGGATCTCCTACGAGCAGTACTTC.

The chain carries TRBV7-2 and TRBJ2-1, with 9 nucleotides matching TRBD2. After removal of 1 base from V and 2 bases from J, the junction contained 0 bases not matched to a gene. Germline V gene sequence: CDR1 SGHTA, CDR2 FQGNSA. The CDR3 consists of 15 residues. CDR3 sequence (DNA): TGTGCCAGCAGCTTAGGCGGGGGGGCCTACAATGAGCAGTTCTTC. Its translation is CASSLGGGAYNEQFF.

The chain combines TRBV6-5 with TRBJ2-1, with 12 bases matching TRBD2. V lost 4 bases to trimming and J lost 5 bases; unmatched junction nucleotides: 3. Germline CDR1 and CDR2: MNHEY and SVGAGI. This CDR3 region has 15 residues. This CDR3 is CASSFRTSGDNEQFF. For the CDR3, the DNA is TGTGCCAGCAGTTTTCGGACTAGCGGGGACAATGAGCAGTTCTTC.

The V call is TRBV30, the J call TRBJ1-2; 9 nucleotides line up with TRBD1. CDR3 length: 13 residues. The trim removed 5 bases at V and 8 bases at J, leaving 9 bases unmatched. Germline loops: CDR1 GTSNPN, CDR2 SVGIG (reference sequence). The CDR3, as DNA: TGTGCCTGGTTCAGACAGGGGGATGGGGGCTACACCTTC. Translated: CAWFRQGDGGYTF. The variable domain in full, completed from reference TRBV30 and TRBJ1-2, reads SQTIHQWPATLVQPVGSPLSLECTVEGTSNPNLYWYRQAAGRGLQLLFYSVGIGQISSEVPQNLSASRPQDRQFILSSKKLLLSDSGFYLCAWFRQGDGGYTFGSGTRLTVV.

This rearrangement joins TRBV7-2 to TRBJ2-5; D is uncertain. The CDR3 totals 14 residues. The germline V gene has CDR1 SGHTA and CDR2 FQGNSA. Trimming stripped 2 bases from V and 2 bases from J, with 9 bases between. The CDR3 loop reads CASSLTRLQETQYF. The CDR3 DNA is TGTGCCAGCAGCTTAACGCGCCTTCAAGAGACCCAGTACTTC.

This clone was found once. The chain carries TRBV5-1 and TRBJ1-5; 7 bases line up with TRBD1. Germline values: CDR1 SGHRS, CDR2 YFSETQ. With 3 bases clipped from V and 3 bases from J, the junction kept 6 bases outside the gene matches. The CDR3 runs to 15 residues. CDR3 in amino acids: CASSSGTDYNQPQHF. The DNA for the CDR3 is TGCGCCAGCAGCTCCGGGACAGATTACAATCAGCCCCAGCATTTT.

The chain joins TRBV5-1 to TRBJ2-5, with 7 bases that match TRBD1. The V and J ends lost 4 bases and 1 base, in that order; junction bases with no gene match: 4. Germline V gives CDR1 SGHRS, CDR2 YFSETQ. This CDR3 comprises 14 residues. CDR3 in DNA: TGCGCCAGCAGCCCCCGGGACAGCCAAGAGACCCAGTACTTC. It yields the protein CASSPRDSQETQYF.

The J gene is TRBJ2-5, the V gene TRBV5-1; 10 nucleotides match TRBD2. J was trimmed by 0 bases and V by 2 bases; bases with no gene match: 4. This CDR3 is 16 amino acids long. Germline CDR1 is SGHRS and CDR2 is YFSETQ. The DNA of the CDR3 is TGCGCCAGCAGCTTTCTAAGCGGGGGGGACCAAGAGACCCAGTACTTC. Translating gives CASSFLSGGDQETQYF. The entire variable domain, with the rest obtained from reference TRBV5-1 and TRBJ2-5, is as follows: KAGVTQTPRYLIKTRGQQVTLSCSPISGHRSVSWYQQTPGQGLQFLFEYFSETQRNKGNFPGRFSGRQFSNSRSEMNVSTLELGDSALYLCASSFLSGGDQETQYFGPGTRLLVL.

CDR3 DNA sequence: TGTGCCAGCAGCCAAGTAGGGTCAGGGCCTAACTATGGCTACACCTTC. It specifies CASSQVGSGPNYGYTF. The chain carries TRBV3-1 (or the pseudogene TRBV3-2) and TRBJ1-2; a weak D match, TRBD1 (5 bases). Trimming shortened V by 1 base and J by 0 bases, and 12 bases separated the two germline ends. There are 16 residues in the CDR3. Germline lookup yields CDR1 LGHDT and CDR2 YNNKEL (reference sequence).

The CDR3 bases are TGCGCCAGCAGCCAAGATCCCTACAGGGAGATGAGGCCATACGAGCAGTACTTC. Translated, it gives CASSQDPYREMRPYEQYF. The chain recombines TRBV4-3 with TRBJ2-7, with D perhaps matching TRBD1 (6 bases). The CDR3 sequence is 18 residues long. The germline V gene has CDR1 LGHNA and CDR2 YSLEER. Trimming cost V 0 bases and J 4 bases, with 22 bases left between them.

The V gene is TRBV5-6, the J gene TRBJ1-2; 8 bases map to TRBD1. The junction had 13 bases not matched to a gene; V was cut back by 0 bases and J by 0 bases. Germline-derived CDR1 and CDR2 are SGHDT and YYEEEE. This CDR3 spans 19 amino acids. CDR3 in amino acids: CASSLGSPDREWANYGYTF. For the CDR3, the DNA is TGTGCCAGCAGCTTGGGGTCCCCGGACAGGGAGTGGGCTAACTATGGCTACACCTTC.

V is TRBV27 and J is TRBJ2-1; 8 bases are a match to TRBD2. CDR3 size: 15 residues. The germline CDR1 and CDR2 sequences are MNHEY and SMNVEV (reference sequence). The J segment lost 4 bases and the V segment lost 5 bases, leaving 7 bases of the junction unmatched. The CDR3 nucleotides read TGTGCCAGCAGTCCCGGGAGGGGGGGATACAATGAGCAGTTCTTC. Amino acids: CASSPGRGGYNEQFF.

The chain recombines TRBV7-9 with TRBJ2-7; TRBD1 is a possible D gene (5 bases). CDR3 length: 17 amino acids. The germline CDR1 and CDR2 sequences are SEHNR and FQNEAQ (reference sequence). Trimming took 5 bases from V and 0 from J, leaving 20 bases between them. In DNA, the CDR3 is TGTGCCAGCAGCCCAGGGTGGAGACCGATAAGCTCCTACGAGCAGTACTTC. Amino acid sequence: CASSPGWRPISSYEQYF.

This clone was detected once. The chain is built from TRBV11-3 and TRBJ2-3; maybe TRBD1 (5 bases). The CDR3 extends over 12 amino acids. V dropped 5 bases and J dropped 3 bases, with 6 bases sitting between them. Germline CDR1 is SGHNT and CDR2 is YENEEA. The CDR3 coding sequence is TGTGCCAGCAGCCCAGGGACAGATACGCAGTATTTT. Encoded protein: CASSPGTDTQYF.

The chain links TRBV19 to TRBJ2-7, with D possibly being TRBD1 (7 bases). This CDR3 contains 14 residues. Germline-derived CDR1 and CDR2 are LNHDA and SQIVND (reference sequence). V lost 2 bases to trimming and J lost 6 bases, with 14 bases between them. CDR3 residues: CASSIIAGGIEQYF. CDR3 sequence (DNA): TGTGCCAGTAGTATAATAGCAGGGGGGATCGAGCAGTACTTC. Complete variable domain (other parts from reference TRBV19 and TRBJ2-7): DGGITQSPKYLFRKEGQNVTLSCEQNLNHDAMYWYRQDPGQGLRLIYYSQIVNDFQKGDIAEGYSVSREKKESFPLTVTSAQKNPTAFYLCASSIIAGGIEQYFGPGTRLTVT.

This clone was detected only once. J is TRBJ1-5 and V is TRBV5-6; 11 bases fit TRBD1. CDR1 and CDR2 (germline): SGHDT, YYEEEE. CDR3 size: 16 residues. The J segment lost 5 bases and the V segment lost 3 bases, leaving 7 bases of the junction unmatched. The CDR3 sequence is CASSSGTGGSYQPQHF. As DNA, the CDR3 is TGTGCCAGCAGCTCCGGGACAGGGGGTTCCTATCAGCCCCAGCATTTT.

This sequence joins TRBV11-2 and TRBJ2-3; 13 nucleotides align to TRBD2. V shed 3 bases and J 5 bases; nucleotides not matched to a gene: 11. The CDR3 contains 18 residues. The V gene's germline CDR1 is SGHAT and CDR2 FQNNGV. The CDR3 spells CASSLDRGLAGVGDTQYF. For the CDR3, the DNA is TGTGCCAGCAGCTTGGATCGTGGACTAGCGGGGGTTGGAGATACGCAGTATTTT.

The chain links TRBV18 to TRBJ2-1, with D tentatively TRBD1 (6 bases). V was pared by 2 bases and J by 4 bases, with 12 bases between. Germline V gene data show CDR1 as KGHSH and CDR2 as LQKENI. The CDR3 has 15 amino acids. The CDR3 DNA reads TGTGCCAGCTCACCAAGGGGACACCTATACAATGAGCAGTTCTTC. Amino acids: CASSPRGHLYNEQFF.

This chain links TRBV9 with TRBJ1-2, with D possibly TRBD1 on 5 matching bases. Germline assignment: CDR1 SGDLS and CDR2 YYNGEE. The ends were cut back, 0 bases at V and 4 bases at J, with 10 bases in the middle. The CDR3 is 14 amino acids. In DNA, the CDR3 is TGTGCCAGCAGCGTAGCTGGGGGGACCTATGGCTACACCTTC. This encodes CASSVAGGTYGYTF.

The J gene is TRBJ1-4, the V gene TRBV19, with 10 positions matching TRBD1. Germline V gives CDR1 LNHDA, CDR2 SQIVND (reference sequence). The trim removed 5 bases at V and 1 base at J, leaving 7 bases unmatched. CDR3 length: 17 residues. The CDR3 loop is CASSETGGGITNEKLFF. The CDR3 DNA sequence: TGTGCCAGTAGTGAGACAGGGGGCGGAATAACTAATGAAAAACTGTTTTTT.

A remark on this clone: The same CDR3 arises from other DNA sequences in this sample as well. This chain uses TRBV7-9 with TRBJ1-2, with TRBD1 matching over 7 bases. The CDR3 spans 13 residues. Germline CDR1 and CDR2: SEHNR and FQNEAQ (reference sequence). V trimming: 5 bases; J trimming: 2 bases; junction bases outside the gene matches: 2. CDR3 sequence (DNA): TGTGCCAGCAGCCTGGGACAGAACTATGGCTACACCTTC. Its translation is CASSLGQNYGYTF.